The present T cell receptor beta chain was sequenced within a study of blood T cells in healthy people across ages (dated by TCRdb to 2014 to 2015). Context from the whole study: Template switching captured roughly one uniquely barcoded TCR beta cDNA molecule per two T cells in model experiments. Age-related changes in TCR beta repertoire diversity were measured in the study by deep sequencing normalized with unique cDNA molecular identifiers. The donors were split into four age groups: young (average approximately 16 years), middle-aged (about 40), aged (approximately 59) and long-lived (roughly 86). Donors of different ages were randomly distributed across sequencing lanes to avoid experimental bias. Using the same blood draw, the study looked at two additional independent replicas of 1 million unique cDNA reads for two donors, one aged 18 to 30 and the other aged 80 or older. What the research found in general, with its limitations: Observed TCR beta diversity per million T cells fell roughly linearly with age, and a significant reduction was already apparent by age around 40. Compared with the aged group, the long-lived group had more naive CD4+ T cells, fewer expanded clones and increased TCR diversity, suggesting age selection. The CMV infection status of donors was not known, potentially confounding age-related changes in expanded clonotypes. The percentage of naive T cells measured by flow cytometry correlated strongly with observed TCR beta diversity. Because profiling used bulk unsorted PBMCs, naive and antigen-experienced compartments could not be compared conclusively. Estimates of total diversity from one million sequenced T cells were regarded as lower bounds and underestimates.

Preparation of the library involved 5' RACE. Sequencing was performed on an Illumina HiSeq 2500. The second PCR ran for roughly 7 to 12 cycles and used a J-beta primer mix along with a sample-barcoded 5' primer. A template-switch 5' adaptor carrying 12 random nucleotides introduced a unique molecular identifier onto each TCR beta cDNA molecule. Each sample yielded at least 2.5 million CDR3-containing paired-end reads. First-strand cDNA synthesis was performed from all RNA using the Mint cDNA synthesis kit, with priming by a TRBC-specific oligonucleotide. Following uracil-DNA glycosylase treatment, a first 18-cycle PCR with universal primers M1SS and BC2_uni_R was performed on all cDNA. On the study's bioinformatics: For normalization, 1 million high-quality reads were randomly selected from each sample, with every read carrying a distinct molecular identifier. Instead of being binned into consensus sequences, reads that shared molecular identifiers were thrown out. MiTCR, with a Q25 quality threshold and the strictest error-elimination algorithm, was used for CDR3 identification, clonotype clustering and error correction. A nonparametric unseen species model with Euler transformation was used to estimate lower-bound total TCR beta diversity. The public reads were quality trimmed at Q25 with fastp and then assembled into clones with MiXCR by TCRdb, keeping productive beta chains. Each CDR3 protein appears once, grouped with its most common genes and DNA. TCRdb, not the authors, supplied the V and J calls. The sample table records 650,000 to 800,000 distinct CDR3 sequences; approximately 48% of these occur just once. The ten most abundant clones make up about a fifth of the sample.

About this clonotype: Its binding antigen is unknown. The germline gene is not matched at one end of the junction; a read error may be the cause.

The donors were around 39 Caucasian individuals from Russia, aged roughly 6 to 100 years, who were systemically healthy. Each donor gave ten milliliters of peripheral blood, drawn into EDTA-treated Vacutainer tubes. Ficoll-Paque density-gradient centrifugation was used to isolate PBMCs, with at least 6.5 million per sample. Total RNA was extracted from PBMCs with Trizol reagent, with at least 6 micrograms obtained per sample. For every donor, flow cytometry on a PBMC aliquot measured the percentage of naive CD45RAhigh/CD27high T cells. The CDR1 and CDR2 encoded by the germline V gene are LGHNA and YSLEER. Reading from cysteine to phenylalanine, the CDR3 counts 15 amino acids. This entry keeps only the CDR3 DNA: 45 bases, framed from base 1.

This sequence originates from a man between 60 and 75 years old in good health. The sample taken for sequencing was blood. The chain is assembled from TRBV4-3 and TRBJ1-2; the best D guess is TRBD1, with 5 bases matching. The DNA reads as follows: TGCGCTAGCAGCCAAGGTGGGGGGGGAGGCTATGGCTACACCTTC. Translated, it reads CASSQGGGGGYGYTF.